This T cell receptor beta chain was retrieved from a study of PD-1 blockade in classical Hodgkin lymphoma. Study results and limitations: Those achieving complete response showed baseline diversity like newly diagnosed patients.

Using immunoSEQ multiplex PCR, the repertoire was profiled, and TCRdb retains in-frame clones only, with some absent. The profile covers around 30,000 clones, with about four fifths appearing a single time and around 15% taken by the ten largest. The CDR3 has 16 amino acids. Germline V gives CDR1 SGHRS, CDR2 YFSETQ. V lost 3 bases to trimming and J lost 0 bases, with 15 bases between them. For this clone: What it recognizes is unknown.

As to time point: cycle 4 day 1 (C4D1), after 5 to 7 weeks of nivolumab. Relapse after autologous stem cell transplantation occurred in every patient, and brentuximab vedotin exposure varied. This sequence originates from a human donor with classical Hodgkin lymphoma. The chain uses TRBV5-1 and TRBJ1-1; D possibly corresponds to TRBD1 (6 bases). The material sequenced was peripheral blood mononuclear cells (PBMCs), taken before the fourth cycle of nivolumab. This CDR3 is CASSWGLGVMNTEAFF. CDR3 bases: TGCGCCAGCAGCTGGGGGCTCGGTGTTATGAACACTGAAGCTTTCTTT.